The clone carrying this TCR beta chain showed up just a few times. No antigen is known for it. The data were obtained in a study of beta chain features in type 1 diabetes. The authors reverse transcribed all of the isolated RNA, so sequencing captured expressed TCRB transcripts. The data were produced by immunoSEQ multiplex PCR, yet TCRdb's version contains in-frame clones alone and is incomplete. The sample holds about 320,000 clones, 14% seen once. Overall study findings and caveats: High TCR expression in some cells could lead to their over-representation in cDNA sequencing. Patients with type 1 diabetes showed fewer VDJ junction insertions and more deletions. A definitive answer on HLA type influencing TCRB rearrangement was not reached here.

The V gene lost 6 bases and the J gene lost 6 bases, with 18 bases spanning the gap. The length of the CDR3 is 15 residues. The germline CDR1 and CDR2 sequences are MNHEY and SVGAGI. The collection from each donor was one heparinised blood draw averaging about 116 mL. The sequencing sample was made of central memory CD4+ T cells from blood. The sequence derives from a man aged 25 to 40 in good health. V is TRBV6-5 and J is TRBJ2-4, with D hard to call. CDR3 loop: CASRATVLGGNIQYF. In DNA form, the CDR3 reads TGTGCCAGCAGAGCGACGGTTCTTGGTGGAAACATTCAGTACTTC.